Reported below is one T cell receptor beta chain. Its antigen is as yet unknown. The data stem from a study of cytomegalovirus exposure and HLA in healthy donors. Study-wide results and limits: Despite most TCR sequences being rare, some public TCRs occurred in many donors.

V was trimmed by 3 bases and J by 7 bases, leaving 14 bases between them. In germline, CDR1 is LGHNA, CDR2 YNFKEQ. The CDR3 covers 14 residues. Produced via immunoSEQ multiplex PCR; TCRdb's table is partial and in-frame only. The table lists around 350,000 clones, 86% of them singletons, with approximately 0.86% in the top ten. The chain combines TRBV4-2 with TRBJ2-3, with D tentatively TRBD2 (6 bases). The TCR was taken from a woman in her late teens or twenties in good health and CMV-seronegative. Sequencing input: PBMCs. The CDR3 DNA is TGTGCCAGCAGCCAGGCGGGACTCGGAAATACGCAGTATTTT. As protein: CASSQAGLGNTQYF.